This TCR beta chain was documented in a study of cytomegalovirus exposure and HLA in healthy donors (dated by TCRdb to 2016 to 2017). With regard to the full study: The 666 repertoires of the first cohort and the approximately 130 validation repertoires were produced on the same platform, according to a later analysis. In addition to the first cohort of approximately 670 subjects, a separate validation cohort of approximately 130 different subjects was used. The study was designed to test whether signatures of past pathogen exposure could be identified by cataloging public T cell receptors. High-throughput TCR immunosequencing, statistical association of individual TCRs with disease status, and machine learning were combined to predict cytomegalovirus infection status.

The donors were included in the validation cohort of roughly 130 subjects, a group kept apart from the approximately 700-subject first cohort. Remarks on this clone: What antigen it recognizes has not been identified. It has no much larger one-base neighbor in the sample; base qualities were not kept.

Libraries came from the immunoSEQ multiplex PCR assay. Concerning the study's data processing: To diagnose cytomegalovirus status from the catalog of TCR beta chain sequences, a statistical classification framework was built. In its TCRdb copy, this immuneACCESS table keeps in-frame sequences only and misses some clones. Where compared with another copy, unresolved V genes explain less than half of these, and the others have no known cause. V, J and clone size are taken as reported in that table, and D and trimming were inferred from the DNA itself. The sample table shows hundreds of thousands of clones, and around nine tenths are seen once. The top ten constitute about 2.8% of the sample. The CDR3, from cysteine to phenylalanine, totals 11 residues. The DNA shown is the 33-base CDR3, in frame from base 1. CDR1 and CDR2 are read off the germline V gene as MNHNS and SASEGT. The V end loses 8 bases and the J end loses 3 bases, and a stretch of 8 bases separates them.

Results the study describes overall, beyond this receptor: The authors suggested that the approach could potentially be extended to other disease states and immunological phenotypes. In vitro tests confirmed that a few of the cytomegalovirus-associated TCR beta chains recognize cytomegalovirus antigens. Of the cluster scores, roughly 95% were above 0 in a later analysis, which found that TCRs clustered in the first cohort also tended to co-occur in the 120 validation repertoires. Most TCR sequences were observed very rarely across donors, whereas some public TCRs were present in many individuals. The classifier was reported to diagnose cytomegalovirus status with high specificity and sensitivity in both the original and validation cohorts. In the study, 150 to 200 TCR beta chains were listed as associated with cytomegalovirus. A later analysis had no HLA typing for the validation cohort, so co-occurrence there was scored across all 110 or so repertoires.

The receptor comes from a man younger than 30 in good health and CMV-seronegative. The sequence joins TRBV6-1 to TRBJ2-7; the D gene cannot be resolved reliably. The specimen was PBMCs. Here the CDR3 is given as CASSGGYEQYF. Here is the DNA: TGTGCCAGCTCTGGCGGCTACGAGCAGTACTTC.